This T cell receptor beta chain was found in a study of vaccination effects on CD4 cells after COVID-19. Points from the study as a whole: Of the vaccine-induced clones from healthy vaccinees, merely 1 of 255 recognized common cold coronaviruses as well.

Germline assignment: CDR1 SEHNR and CDR2 FQNEAQ (reference sequence). V shed 1 base and J shed 6 bases, with 19 bases lying between them. CDR3 length: 17 amino acids. On this clone itself: Its antigen remains unidentified.

After expansion with viral peptide pools in the ViraFEST assay, antigen-specific CD4+ T cells were sequenced. Between days 9 and 11 of culture, CD4+ T cells were separated out. Each person got two doses of an mRNA SARS-CoV-2 vaccine, BNT162b2 or mRNA-1273. IL-2 medium took the place of half the medium on both days 3 and 7. Here immunoSEQ multiplex PCR was the method, and the copy in TCRdb shows in-frame clones only, minus some. The profile shows around 15,000 clones, about 74% of them singletons. The chain employs TRBV7-9 and TRBJ1-5, with D tentatively TRBD1 (6 bases). The receptor's source is a human donor who received a COVID-19 vaccine. The input for sequencing was CD4+ T cells from PBMCs cultured with HCoV-NL63 spike peptides, taken after COVID-19 vaccination. The CDR3 DNA sequence: TGTGCCAGCAGCTTAGGCAACGGCAGGGGTATGGGTCAGCCCCAGCATTTT. Protein product: CASSLGNGRGMGQPQHF.